Listed here are 5 T cell receptor beta chains from one sample, sequenced in a study of cytomegalovirus exposure and HLA in healthy donors. Primers included in the PCR were 60 Vbeta and 13 Jbeta primers. Libraries were prepared by immunoSEQ multiplex PCR; TCRdb keeps only in-frame clonotypes and omits some of them. The data hold some 130,000 clones, with roughly 77% observed a single time. Sequencing used PBMCs. These receptors all come from a woman in her thirties or forties in good health and CMV-seropositive.

A few counts support this clone. This chain joins TRBV5-6 and TRBJ2-7; 7 positions match TRBD1. The CDR3 runs 15 residues. Germline V gene data show CDR1 as SGHDT and CDR2 as YYEEEE. J was trimmed by 1 base and V by 1 base; bases with no gene match: 5. As DNA, the CDR3 is TGTGCCAGCAGCTTGTGGCCAGGGGGATCCTACGAGCAGTACTTC. This codes for CASSLWPGGSYEQYF.

The rearrangement links TRBV2 to TRBJ1-1; no firm D call. The V gene lost 4 bases and the J gene lost 1 base, with 7 bases spanning the gap. The CDR3 covers 13 residues. Germline loops: CDR1 SNHLY, CDR2 FYNNEI. The CDR3 reads CASSVYSNTEAFF. As DNA, the CDR3 is TGTGCCAGCAGTGTGTATTCGAACACTGAAGCTTTCTTT.

The sample holds a few counts of this clone. CDR3 sequence: CASSGTGERETQYF. The CDR3 region has the DNA TGTGCCAGCAGTGGGACAGGGGAGAGAGAGACCCAGTACTTC. The J gene is TRBJ2-5, the V gene TRBV5-4; 10 bases are shared with TRBD1. The CDR3 loop spans 14 amino acids. The V gene end was trimmed by 5 bases and the J gene end by 4 bases; junction bases not matched to a gene: 5. From germline, CDR1 is SGHNT and CDR2 YYREEE (reference sequence).

Written as DNA, the CDR3 is TGTGCCAGCAGCCAAGATCACAGGGAGAACTATGGCTACACCTTC. It translates to CASSQDHRENYGYTF. This chain links TRBV4-2 with TRBJ1-2; possibly TRBD1 for D (6 bases). The CDR3 covers 15 residues. Deletions cut 0 bases from V and 2 bases from J, with 10 bases between. Germline-derived CDR1 and CDR2 are LGHNA and YNFKEQ.

V is TRBV9 and J is TRBJ2-7; TRBD1 aligns across 7 bases. Losses at the gene ends were 0 bases for V and 5 bases for J; bases not matched to a gene: 8. The CDR3 consists of 15 residues. CDR1 and CDR2 (germline): SGDLS, YYNGEE. CDR3 in DNA: TGTGCCAGCAGCGTAGCTCCAGGGGGTTGGGACGAGCAGTACTTC. Its translation is CASSVAPGGWDEQYF.